One sample yielded the 2 T cell receptor beta chains listed below, sequenced in a study of blood T cell repertoires in COVID-19. Assay: immunoSEQ multiplex PCR; the TCRdb copy retains only in-frame clones and omits some. The sample holds around 130,000 clones, just under 85% seen once. Sequenced material: PBMCs or T cells enriched from blood (not recorded which). The receptors stem from a woman in her 50s with acute COVID-19.

The chain has TRBV9 and TRBJ1-5, with a weak D call TRBD1 (6 bases). The V end was cut by 7 bases, the J end by 1 base, with 12 bases between. Germline assignment: CDR1 SGDLS and CDR2 YYNGEE. The CDR3 is made up of 14 amino acids. The chain's CDR3 is CASGGSQSNQPQHF. CDR3 DNA: TGTGCCAGCGGGGGCTCACAGAGCAATCAGCCCCAGCATTTT. The entire variable domain, with the rest obtained from reference TRBV9 and TRBJ1-5, is as follows: DSGVTQTPKHLITATGQRVTLRCSPRSGDLSVYWYQQSLDQGLQFLIQYYNGEERAKGNILERFSAQQFPDLHSELNLSSLELGDSALYFCASGGSQSNQPQHFGDGTRLSIL.

The V and J genes are TRBV20-1 and TRBJ1-2, with TRBD1 as a possible D gene (5 bases). This CDR3 has 12 residues. Germline V gene lookup returns CDR1 DFQATT and CDR2 SNEGSKA (reference sequence). V was trimmed by 3 bases and J by 6 bases, leaving 11 bases between them. The CDR3 is CSASHAGDGYTF. CDR3 nucleotides: TGCAGTGCTAGTCATGCGGGGGATGGCTACACCTTC.